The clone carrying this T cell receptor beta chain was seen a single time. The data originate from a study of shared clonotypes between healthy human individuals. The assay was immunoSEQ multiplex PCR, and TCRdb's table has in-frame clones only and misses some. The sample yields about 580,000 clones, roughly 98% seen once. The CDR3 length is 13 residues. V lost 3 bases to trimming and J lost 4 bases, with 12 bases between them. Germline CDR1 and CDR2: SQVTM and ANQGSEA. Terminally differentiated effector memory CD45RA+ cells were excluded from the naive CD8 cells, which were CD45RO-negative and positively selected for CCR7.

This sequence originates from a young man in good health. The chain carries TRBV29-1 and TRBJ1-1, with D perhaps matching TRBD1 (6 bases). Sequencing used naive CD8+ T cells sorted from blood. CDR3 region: CSVDRGASTEAFF. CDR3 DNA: TGCAGCGTTGACAGGGGCGCGTCCACTGAAGCTTTCTTT.